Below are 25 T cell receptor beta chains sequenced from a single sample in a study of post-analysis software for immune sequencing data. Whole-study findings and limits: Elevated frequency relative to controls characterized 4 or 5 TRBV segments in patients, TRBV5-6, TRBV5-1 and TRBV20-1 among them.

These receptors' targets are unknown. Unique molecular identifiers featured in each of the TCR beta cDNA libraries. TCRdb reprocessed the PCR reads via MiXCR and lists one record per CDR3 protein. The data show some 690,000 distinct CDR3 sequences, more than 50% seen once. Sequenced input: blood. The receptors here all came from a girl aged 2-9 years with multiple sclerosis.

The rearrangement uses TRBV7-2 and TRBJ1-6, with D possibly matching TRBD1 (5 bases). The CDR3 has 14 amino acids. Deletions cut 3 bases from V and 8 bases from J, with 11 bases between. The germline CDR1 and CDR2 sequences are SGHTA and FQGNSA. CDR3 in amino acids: CASSLRGADSPLHF. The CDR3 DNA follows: TGTGCCAGCAGCTTGAGAGGGGCTGATTCACCCCTCCACTTT.

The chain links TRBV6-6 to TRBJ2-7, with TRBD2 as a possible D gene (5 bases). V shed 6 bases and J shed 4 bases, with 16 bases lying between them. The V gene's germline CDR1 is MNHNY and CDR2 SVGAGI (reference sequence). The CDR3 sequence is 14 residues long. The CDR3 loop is CASSANRGPYEQYF. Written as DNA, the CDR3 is TGTGCCAGCAGCGCCAATAGAGGGCCATACGAGCAGTACTTC.

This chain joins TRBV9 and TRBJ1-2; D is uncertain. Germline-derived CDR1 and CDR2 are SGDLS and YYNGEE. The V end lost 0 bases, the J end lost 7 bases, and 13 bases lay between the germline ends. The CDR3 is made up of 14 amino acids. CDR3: CASSVDLGRSGYTF. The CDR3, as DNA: TGTGCCAGCAGCGTAGATTTGGGGAGGTCTGGCTACACCTTC.

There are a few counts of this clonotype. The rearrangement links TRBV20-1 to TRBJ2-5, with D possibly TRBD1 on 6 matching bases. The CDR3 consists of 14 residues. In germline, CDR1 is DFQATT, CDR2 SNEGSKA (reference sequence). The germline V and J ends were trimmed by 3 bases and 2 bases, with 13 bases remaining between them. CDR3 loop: CSARDSLRQETQYF. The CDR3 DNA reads TGCAGTGCTAGGGACAGCCTGCGGCAAGAGACCCAGTACTTC.

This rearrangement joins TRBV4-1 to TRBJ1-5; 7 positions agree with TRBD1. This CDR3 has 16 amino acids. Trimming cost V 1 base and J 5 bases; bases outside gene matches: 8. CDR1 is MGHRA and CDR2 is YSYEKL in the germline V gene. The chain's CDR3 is CASSQAFGTGDQPQHF. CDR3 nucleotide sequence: TGCGCCAGCAGCCAAGCTTTCGGTACAGGGGATCAGCCCCAGCATTTT.

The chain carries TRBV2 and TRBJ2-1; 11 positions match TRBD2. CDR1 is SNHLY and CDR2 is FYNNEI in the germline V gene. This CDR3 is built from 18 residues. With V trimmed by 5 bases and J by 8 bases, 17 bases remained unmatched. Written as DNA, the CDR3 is TGTGCCAGCAGTACAACCCTAGCGGGAGGCACTTTCGGGCATGAGCAGTTCTTC. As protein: CASSTTLAGGTFGHEQFF.

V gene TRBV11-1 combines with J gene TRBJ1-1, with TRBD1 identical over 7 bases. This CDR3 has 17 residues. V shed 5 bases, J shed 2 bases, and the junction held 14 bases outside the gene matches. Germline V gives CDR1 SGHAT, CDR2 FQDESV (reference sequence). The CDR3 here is CASSPTTGVSANTEAFF. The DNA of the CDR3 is TGTGCCAGCAGCCCAACCACAGGGGTATCAGCAAACACTGAAGCTTTCTTT.

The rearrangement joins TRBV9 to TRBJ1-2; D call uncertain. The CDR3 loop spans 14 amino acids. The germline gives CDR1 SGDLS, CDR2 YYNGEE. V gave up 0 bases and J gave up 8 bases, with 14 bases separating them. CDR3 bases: TGTGCCAGCAGCGTAGGGAGGGAACAAAGCGGCTACACCTTC. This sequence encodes CASSVGREQSGYTF. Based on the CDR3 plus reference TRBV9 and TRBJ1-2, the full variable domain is DSGVTQTPKHLITATGQRVTLRCSPRSGDLSVYWYQQSLDQGLQFLIQYYNGEERAKGNILERFSAQQFPDLHSELNLSSLELGDSALYFCASSVGREQSGYTFGSGTRLTVV.

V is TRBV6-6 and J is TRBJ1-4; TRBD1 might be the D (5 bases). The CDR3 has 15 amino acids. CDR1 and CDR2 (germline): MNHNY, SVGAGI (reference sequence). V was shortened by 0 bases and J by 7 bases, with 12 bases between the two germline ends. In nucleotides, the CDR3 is TGTGCCAGCAGTTACTCCGGGGGACTAACTGAAAAACTGTTTTTT. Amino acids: CASSYSGGLTEKLFF.

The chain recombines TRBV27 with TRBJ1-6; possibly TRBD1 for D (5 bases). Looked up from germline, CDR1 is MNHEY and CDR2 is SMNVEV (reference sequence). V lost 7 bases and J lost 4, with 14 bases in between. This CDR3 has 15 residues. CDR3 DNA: TGTGCCAGCAAGGGGCAGGGAGCTTATAATTCACCCCTCCACTTT. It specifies CASKGQGAYNSPLHF.

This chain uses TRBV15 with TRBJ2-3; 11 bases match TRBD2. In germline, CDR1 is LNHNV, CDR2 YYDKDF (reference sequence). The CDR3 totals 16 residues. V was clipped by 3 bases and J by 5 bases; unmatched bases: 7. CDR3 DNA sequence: TGTGCCACCAGCAGGTCCCTAGCGGGGGGCCTAGATACGCAGTATTTT. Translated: CATSRSLAGGLDTQYF. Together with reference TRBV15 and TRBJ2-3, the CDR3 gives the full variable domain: DAMVIQNPRYQVTQFGKPVTLSCSQTLNHNVMYWYQQKSSQAPKLLFHYYDKDFNNEADTPDNFQSRRPNTSFCFLDIRSPGLGDTAMYLCATSRSLAGGLDTQYFGPGTRLTVL.

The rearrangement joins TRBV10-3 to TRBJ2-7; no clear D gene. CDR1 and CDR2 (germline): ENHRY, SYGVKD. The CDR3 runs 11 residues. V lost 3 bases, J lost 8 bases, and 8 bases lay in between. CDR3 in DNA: TGTGCCATCAGTGAAAAGTACAAGCAGTACTTC. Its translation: CAISEKYKQYF.

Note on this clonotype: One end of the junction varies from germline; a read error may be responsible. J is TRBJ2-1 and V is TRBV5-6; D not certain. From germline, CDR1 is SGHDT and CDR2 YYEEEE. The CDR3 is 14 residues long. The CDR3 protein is CASGFSGPSNEQFF. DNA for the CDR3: TGTGCCAGCGGCTTTTCGGGTCCGTCGAATGAGCAGTTCTTC.

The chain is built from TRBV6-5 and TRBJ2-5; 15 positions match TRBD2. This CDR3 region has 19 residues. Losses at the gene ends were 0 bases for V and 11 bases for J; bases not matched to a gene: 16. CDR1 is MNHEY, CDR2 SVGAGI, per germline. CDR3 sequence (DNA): TGTGCCAGCAGTTACTCGAGATGGGGACTAGCGGGAGGCCTCCCTGAGCAGTACTTC. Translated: CASSYSRWGLAGGLPEQYF.

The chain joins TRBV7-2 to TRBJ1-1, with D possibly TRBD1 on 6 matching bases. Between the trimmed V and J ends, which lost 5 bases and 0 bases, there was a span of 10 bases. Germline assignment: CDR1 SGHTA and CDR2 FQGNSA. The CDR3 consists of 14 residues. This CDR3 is CASSPRQVNTEAFF. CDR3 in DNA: TGTGCCAGCAGCCCTCGACAGGTGAACACTGAAGCTTTCTTT.

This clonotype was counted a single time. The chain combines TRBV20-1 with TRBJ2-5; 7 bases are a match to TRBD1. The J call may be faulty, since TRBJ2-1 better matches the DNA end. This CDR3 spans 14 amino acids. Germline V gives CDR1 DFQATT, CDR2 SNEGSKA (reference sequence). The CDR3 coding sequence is TGCAGTGCCAGGGGGTCAGATTTTCAAGAGACCCAGTTCTTC. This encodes CSARGSDFQETQFF.

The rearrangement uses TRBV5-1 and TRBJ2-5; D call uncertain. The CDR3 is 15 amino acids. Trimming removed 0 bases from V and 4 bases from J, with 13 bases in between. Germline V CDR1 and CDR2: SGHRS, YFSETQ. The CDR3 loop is CASSLAAETRETQYF. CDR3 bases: TGCGCCAGCAGCTTGGCCGCGGAGACTCGAGAGACCCAGTACTTC.

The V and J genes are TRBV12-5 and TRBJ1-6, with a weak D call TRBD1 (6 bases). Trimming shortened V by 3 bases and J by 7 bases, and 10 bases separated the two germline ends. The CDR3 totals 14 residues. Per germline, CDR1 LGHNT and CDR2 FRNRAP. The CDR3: CASGLQGGNSPLHF. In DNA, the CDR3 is TGTGCTAGTGGTTTACAGGGTGGGAATTCACCCCTCCACTTT.

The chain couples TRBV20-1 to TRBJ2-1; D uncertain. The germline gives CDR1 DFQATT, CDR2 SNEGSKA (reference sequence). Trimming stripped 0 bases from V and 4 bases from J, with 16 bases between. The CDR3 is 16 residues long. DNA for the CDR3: TGCAGTGCTAGAGATCCCGCCTGGGCTCGTTACAATGAGCAGTTCTTC. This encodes CSARDPAWARYNEQFF.

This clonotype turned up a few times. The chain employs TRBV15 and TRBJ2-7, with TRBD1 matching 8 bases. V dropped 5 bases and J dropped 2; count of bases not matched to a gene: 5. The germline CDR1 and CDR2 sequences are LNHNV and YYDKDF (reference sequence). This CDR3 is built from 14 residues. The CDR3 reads CATSPRGQTYEQYF. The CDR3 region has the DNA TGTGCCACCAGCCCCAGGGGGCAGACCTACGAGCAGTACTTC.

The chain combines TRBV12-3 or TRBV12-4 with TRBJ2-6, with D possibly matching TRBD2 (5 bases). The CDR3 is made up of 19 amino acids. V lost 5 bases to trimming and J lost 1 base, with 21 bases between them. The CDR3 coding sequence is TGTGCCAGCAGTACCTCCATACACCTAGCAAGGTCTGGGGCCAACGTCCTGACTTTC. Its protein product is CASSTSIHLARSGANVLTF.

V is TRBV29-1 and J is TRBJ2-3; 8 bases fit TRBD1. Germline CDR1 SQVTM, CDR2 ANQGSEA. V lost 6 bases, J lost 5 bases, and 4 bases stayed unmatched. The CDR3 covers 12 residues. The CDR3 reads CSVAGGIDTQYF. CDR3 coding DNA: TGCAGCGTCGCAGGGGGCATAGATACGCAGTATTTT.

CDR3 in DNA: TGCGCCAGCGGTGTCAGGGGTTCCTACGAGCAGTACTTC. It is translated as CASGVRGSYEQYF. The rearrangement uses TRBV5-1 and TRBJ2-7; D perhaps matches TRBD1 (6 bases). This CDR3 has 13 residues. The germline V gene has CDR1 SGHRS and CDR2 YFSETQ. The germline V and J ends were trimmed by 7 bases and 1 base, with 12 bases remaining between them.

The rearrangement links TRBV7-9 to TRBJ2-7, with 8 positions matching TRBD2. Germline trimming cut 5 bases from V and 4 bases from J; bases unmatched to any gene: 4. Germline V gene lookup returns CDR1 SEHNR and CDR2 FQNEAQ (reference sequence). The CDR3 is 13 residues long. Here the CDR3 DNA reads TGTGCCAGCAGCCCCCCTAGCGGGTACGAGCAGTACTTC. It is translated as CASSPPSGYEQYF.

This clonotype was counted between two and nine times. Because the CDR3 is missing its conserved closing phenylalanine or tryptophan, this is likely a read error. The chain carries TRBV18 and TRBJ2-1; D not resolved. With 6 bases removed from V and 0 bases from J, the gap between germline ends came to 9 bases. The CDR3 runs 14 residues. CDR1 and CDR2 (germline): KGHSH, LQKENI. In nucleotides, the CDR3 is TGTGCCAGCTCTATTAGTCGCTCCTACAATGAGCAGTTCTTA. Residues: CASSISRSYNEQFL.